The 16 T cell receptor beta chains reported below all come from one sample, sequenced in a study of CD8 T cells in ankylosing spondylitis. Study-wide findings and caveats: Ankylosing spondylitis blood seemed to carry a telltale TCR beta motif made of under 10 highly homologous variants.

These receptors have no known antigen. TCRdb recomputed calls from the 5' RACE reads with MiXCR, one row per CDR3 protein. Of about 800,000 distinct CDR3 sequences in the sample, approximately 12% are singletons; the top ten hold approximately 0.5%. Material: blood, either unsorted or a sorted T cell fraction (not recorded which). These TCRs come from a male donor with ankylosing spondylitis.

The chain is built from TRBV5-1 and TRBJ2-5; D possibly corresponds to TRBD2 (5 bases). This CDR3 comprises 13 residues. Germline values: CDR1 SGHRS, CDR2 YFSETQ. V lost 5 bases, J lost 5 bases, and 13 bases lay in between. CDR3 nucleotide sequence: TGCGCCAGCAGATGGCTACGAGGGGAGACCCAGTACTTC. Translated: CASRWLRGETQYF.

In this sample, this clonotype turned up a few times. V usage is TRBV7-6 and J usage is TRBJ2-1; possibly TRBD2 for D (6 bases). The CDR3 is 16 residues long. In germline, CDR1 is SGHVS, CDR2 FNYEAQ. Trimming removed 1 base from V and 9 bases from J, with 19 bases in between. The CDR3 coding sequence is TGTGCCAGCAGCTTAGATGGAGGGTTTATTGTTGGTGAGCAGTTCTTC. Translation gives CASSLDGGFIVGEQFF.

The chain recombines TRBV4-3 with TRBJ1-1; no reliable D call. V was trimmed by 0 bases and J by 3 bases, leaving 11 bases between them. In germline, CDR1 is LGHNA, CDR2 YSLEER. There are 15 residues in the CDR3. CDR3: CASSQESRPYTEAFF. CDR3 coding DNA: TGCGCCAGCAGCCAAGAGTCTCGCCCCTACACTGAAGCTTTCTTT.

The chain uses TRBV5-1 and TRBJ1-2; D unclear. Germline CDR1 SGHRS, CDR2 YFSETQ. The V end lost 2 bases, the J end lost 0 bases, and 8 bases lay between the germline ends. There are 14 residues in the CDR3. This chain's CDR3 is CASSLRETNYGYTF. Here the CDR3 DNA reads TGCGCCAGCAGCTTAAGGGAAACTAACTATGGCTACACCTTC. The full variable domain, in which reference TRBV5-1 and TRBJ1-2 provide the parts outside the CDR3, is KAGVTQTPRYLIKTRGQQVTLSCSPISGHRSVSWYQQTPGQGLQFLFEYFSETQRNKGNFPGRFSGRQFSNSRSEMNVSTLELGDSALYLCASSLRETNYGYTFGSGTRLTVV.

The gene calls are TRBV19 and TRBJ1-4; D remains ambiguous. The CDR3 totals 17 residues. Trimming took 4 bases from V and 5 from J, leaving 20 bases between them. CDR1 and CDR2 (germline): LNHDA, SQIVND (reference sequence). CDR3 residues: CASSRMFPGLQNEKLFF. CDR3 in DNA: TGTGCCAGTAGTAGAATGTTCCCAGGCCTCCAGAATGAAAAACTGTTTTTT.

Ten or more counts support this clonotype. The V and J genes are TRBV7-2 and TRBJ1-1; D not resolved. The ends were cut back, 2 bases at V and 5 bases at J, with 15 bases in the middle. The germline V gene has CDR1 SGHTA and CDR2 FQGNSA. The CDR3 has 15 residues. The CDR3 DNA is TGTGCCAGCAGCTTACGTCTCGTTACTAGGACTGAAGCTTTCTTT. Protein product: CASSLRLVTRTEAFF.

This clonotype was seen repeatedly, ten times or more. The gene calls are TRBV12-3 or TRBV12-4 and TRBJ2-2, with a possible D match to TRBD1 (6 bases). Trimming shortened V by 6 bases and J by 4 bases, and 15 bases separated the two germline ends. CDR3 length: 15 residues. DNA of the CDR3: TGTGCCAGCAGGGGATTCGGACAGTCCACCGGGGAGCTGTTTTTT. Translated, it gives CASRGFGQSTGELFF.

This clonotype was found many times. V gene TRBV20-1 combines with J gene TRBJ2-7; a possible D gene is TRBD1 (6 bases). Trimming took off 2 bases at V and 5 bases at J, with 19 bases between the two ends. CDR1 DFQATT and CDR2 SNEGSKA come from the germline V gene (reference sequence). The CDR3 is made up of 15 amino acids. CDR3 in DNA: TGCAGTGCTAGAACCCCCCTGACAGGCATTAACGAGCAGTACTTC. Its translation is CSARTPLTGINEQYF.

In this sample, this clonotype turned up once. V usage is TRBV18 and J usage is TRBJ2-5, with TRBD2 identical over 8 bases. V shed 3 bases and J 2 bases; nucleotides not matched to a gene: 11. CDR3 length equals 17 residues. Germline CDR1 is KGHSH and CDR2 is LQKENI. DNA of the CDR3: TGTGCCAGCTCACCCCAAAGCGGGAGAGGGAGTCAAGAGACCCAGTACTTC. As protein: CASSPQSGRGSQETQYF.

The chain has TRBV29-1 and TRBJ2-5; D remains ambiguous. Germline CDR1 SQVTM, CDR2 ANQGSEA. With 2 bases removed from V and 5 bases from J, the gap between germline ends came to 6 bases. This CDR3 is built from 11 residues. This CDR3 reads CSVEPPETQYF. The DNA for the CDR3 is TGCAGCGTTGAACCCCCGGAGACCCAGTACTTC.

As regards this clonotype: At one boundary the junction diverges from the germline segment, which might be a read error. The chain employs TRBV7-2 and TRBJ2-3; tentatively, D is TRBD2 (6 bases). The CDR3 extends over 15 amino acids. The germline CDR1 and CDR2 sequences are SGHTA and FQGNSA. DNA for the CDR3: TGTGCCAGCAGCGTAGCGGCTACCAGCACAGATACGCAGTATTTT. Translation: CASSVAATSTDTQYF.

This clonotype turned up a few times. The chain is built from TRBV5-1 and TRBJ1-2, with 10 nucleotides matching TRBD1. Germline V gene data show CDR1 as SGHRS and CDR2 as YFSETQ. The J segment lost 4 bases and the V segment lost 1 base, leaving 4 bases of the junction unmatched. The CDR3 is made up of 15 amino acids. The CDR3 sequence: CASSLRDRGAYGYTF. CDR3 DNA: TGCGCCAGCAGCTTGAGGGACAGGGGCGCCTATGGCTACACCTTC. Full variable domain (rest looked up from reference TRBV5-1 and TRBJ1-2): KAGVTQTPRYLIKTRGQQVTLSCSPISGHRSVSWYQQTPGQGLQFLFEYFSETQRNKGNFPGRFSGRQFSNSRSEMNVSTLELGDSALYLCASSLRDRGAYGYTFGSGTRLTVV.

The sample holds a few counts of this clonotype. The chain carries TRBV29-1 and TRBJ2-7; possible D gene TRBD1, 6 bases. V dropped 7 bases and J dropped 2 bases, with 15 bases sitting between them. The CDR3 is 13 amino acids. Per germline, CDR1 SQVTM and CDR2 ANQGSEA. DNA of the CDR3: TGCAGCGCCAAGGGGGACAACACCTACGAGCAGTACTTC. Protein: CSAKGDNTYEQYF.

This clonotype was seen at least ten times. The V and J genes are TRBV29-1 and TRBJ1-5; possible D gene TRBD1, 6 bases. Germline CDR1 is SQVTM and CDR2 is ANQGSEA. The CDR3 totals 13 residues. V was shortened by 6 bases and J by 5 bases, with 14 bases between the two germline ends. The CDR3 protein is CSVVDSQYQPQHF. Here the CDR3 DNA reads TGCAGCGTAGTGGACAGCCAGTATCAGCCCCAGCATTTT.

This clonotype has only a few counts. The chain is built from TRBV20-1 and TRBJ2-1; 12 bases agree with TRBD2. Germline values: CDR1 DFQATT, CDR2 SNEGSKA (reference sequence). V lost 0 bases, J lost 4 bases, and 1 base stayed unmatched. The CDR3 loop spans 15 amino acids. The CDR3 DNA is TGCAGTGCTAGAGACGGACTAGCGGGGTACAATGAGCAGTTCTTC. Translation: CSARDGLAGYNEQFF.

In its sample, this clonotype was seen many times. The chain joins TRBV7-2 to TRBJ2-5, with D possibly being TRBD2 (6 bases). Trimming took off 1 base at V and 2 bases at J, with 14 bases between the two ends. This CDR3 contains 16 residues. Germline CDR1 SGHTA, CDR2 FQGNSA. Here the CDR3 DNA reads TGTGCCAGCAGCTTAGTCTCGACGGGGGAGCAAGAGACCCAGTACTTC. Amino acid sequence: CASSLVSTGEQETQYF.